These 12 T cell receptor beta chains were sequenced from one sample in a study of blood T cell repertoires in COVID-19. Data came from immunoSEQ multiplex PCR; TCRdb stores just in-frame clones and leaves some out. The sample gives about 250,000 clones, about three quarters of which show up once; over 3% is in the top ten. Sequenced sample: peripheral blood. These receptor sequences come from a woman older than 75 with acute or convalescent COVID-19.

The gene calls are TRBV6-5 and TRBJ1-3, with D possibly matching TRBD1 (6 bases). The V end lost 0 bases, the J end lost 4 bases, and 7 bases lay between the germline ends. The CDR3 is 14 amino acids. Germline V lookup: CDR1 MNHEY, CDR2 SVGAGI. This CDR3 is CASSYSGQGNTIYF. As DNA, the CDR3 is TGTGCCAGCAGTTACTCCGGACAGGGAAACACCATATATTTT.

V usage is TRBV4-3 and J usage is TRBJ2-3; the match to TRBD1 covers 7 bases. The CDR3 is made up of 14 amino acids. Germline assignment: CDR1 LGHNA and CDR2 YSLEER. The J segment lost 6 bases and the V segment lost 3 bases, leaving 6 bases of the junction unmatched. The CDR3 nucleotides read TGCGCCAGCAGCCAGACACAGGGGTGGGATACGCAGTATTTT. This encodes CASSQTQGWDTQYF.

This clone has a handful of counts. This CDR3 is CASSLRGREQYF. CDR3 in DNA: TGCGCCAGCAGCTTAAGGGGGCGGGAGCAGTACTTC. V and J are TRBV5-1 and TRBJ2-7; TRBD1 matches at 7 bases. Per the germline V gene, CDR1 is SGHRS and CDR2 is YFSETQ. The V and J ends lost 2 bases and 7 bases, in that order; junction bases with no gene match: 3. This CDR3 comprises 12 residues.

In its sample, this clone was seen a few times. This rearrangement joins TRBV3-1 (or the pseudogene TRBV3-2) to TRBJ2-2, with no clear D. The CDR3 has 12 amino acids. V was shortened by 4 bases and J by 3 bases, with 3 bases between the two germline ends. Germline-derived CDR1 and CDR2 are LGHDT and YNNKEL (reference sequence). CDR3 in amino acids: CASSRDTGELFF. The CDR3 bases are TGTGCCAGCAGCCGCGACACCGGGGAGCTGTTTTTT.

Only a few counts were recorded for this clone. The chain carries TRBV18 and TRBJ1-5; TRBD1 aligns across 9 bases. Unmatched junction bases numbered 11, after V lost 4 bases and J lost 4 bases. Germline V lookup: CDR1 KGHSH, CDR2 LQKENI. This CDR3 region has 17 residues. The CDR3 here is CASSLFATGTGNQPQHF. The DNA for the CDR3 is TGTGCCAGCTCACTTTTCGCAACCGGGACAGGGAATCAGCCCCAGCATTTT.

The CDR3 DNA follows: TGTGCCAGCAGCCCCCGGTTTGCAGATACGCAGTATTTT. Translated: CASSPRFADTQYF. The chain couples TRBV4-2 to TRBJ2-3; D is unresolved. Trimming stripped 4 bases from V and 4 bases from J, with 9 bases between. The CDR3 runs to 13 residues. CDR1 and CDR2 from the germline V gene are LGHNA and YNFKEQ.

The chain combines TRBV2 with TRBJ1-6, with D unclear. V lost 4 bases and J 10 bases, leaving 8 bases between the germline ends. There are 12 residues in the CDR3. CDR1 and CDR2 (germline): SNHLY, FYNNEI. CDR3 region: CASSGASSPLHF. CDR3 sequence (DNA): TGTGCCAGCAGTGGTGCGTCGTCACCCCTCCACTTT.

The V and J genes are TRBV3-1 (or the pseudogene TRBV3-2) and TRBJ1-1; weak D call: TRBD1 (5 bases). Per germline, CDR1 LGHDT and CDR2 YNNKEL (reference sequence). The CDR3 length is 13 residues. Deletions cut 1 base from V and 5 bases from J, with 8 bases between. The CDR3, as DNA: TGTGCCAGCAGCCAAGTCCCAGGGACTGAAGCTTTCTTT. It yields the protein CASSQVPGTEAFF.

The CDR3 bases are TGTGCCAGCAGCAAAGCGCTTTTGTTAACAGGGGGCACCACCCCCTCGAACACTGAAGCTTTCTTT. It is translated as CASSKALLLTGGTTPSNTEAFF. This chain uses TRBV21-1 with TRBJ1-1; the DNA was not compared with TRBD1, the D call given in the table. TRBV21-1 corresponds to a pseudogene. The CDR3 extends over 22 amino acids.

V gene TRBV27 combines with J gene TRBJ2-7, with 7 bases lining up with TRBD2. The CDR3 runs 16 residues. Germline CDR1 is MNHEY and CDR2 is SMNVEV (reference sequence). The trim removed 5 bases at V and 3 bases at J, leaving 13 bases unmatched. The CDR3 DNA sequence: TGTGCCAGCAGTCCCATCCTTTGGGACTACGACTACGAGCAGTACTTC. This encodes CASSPILWDYDYEQYF.

The rearrangement links TRBV3-1 (or the pseudogene TRBV3-2) to TRBJ1-2; 9 bases line up with TRBD1. Germline trimming cut 4 bases from V and 0 bases from J; bases unmatched to any gene: 3. The CDR3 length is 15 residues. Germline CDR1 and CDR2: LGHDT and YNNKEL (reference sequence). The CDR3 coding sequence is TGTGCCAGCAGCCCTTGGGACAGGGCTAACTATGGCTACACCTTC. It specifies CASSPWDRANYGYTF.

Turning to this clone: This sample includes further DNA sequences coding for the same CDR3. This chain links TRBV11-3 with TRBJ2-2; D perhaps matches TRBD2 (6 bases). The CDR3 contains 14 residues. Germline loops: CDR1 SGHNT, CDR2 YENEEA. V was shortened by 3 bases and J by 5 bases, with 10 bases between the two germline ends. Written as DNA, the CDR3 is TGTGCCAGCAGCTTTAGCGGCCTGACCGGGGAGCTGTTTTTT. It yields the protein CASSFSGLTGELFF.